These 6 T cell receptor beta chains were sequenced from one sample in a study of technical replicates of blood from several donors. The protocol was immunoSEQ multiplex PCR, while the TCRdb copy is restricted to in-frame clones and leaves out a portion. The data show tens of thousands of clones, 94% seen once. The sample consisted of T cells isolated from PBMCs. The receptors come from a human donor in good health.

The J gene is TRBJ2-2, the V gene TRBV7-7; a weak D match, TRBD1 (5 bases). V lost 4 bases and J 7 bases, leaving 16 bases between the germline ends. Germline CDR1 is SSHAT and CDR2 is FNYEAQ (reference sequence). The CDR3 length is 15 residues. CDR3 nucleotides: TGTGCCAGCAGCTCCGCCAGGGTCCCCCACGGGGAGCTGTTTTTT. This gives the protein CASSSARVPHGELFF.

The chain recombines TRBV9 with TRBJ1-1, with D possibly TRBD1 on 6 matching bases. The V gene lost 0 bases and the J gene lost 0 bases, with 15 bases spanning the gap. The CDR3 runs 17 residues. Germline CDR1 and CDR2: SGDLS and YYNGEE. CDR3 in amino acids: CASSVAGGGLMNTEAFF. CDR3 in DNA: TGTGCCAGCAGCGTAGCTGGGGGGGGCCTAATGAACACTGAAGCTTTCTTT.

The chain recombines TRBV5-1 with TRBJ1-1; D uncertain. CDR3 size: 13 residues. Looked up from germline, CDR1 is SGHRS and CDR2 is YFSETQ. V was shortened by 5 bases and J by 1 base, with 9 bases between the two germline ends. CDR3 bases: TGCGCCAGCAGTACAGCTGAGAACACTGAAGCTTTCTTT. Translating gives CASSTAENTEAFF.

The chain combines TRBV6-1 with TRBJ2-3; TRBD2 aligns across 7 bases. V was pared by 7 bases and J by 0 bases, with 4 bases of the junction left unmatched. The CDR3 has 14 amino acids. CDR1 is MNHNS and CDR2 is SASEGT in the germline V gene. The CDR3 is CASTLAMSTDTQYF. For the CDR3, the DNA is TGTGCCAGCACACTAGCGATGAGCACAGATACGCAGTATTTT.

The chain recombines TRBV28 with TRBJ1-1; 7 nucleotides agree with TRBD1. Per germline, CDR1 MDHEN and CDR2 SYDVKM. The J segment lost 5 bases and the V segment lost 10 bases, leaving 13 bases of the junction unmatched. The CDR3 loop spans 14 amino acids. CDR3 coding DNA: TGTGCCACCAAGACAGGGAACGAGATGACTGAAGCTTTCTTT. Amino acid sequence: CATKTGNEMTEAFF.

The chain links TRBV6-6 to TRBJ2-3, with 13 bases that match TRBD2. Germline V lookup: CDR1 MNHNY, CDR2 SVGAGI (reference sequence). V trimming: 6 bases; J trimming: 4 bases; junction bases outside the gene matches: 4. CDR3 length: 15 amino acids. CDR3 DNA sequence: TGTGCCAGCAGACGACTAGCGGGAGGCCCAGATACGCAGTATTTT. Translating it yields CASRRLAGGPDTQYF.